This T cell receptor beta chain was sequenced during a study of T cell changes during pregnancy in multiple sclerosis. The method was immunoSEQ multiplex PCR; TCRdb's version includes in-frame clones alone and lacks a portion of them. The sample carries roughly 57,000 clones, approximately 90% recorded once. Germline values: CDR1 SGDLS, CDR2 YYNGEE. The CDR3 covers 15 residues. V trimming: 1 base; J trimming: 0 bases; junction bases outside the gene matches: 2. The receptor's source is a female donor with multiple sclerosis, enrolled in a pregnancy study. The source was peripheral blood, collected in the first trimester of pregnancy. This sequence joins TRBV9 and TRBJ1-1, with TRBD1 matching 8 bases. The CDR3: CASSVYRGLNTEAFF. In DNA, the CDR3 is TGTGCCAGCAGCGTATACAGGGGGTTGAACACTGAAGCTTTCTTT.